A selection of T cell receptor beta chains follows, all from one sample in a study of T cell responses to AZD1222 COVID-19 vaccine. Clones were read by immunoSEQ multiplex PCR, and TCRdb kept only the in-frame ones, dropping some. The profile shows about 81,000 clones, 70% to 90% of them singletons. Specimen: peripheral blood, collected 28 days after the second AZD1222 dose. The receptors shown here come from an adult who received the AZD1222 COVID-19 vaccine. CDR3s include the opening cysteine and the closing phenylalanine or tryptophan. The order of the fields is V gene, clone size, J gene, CDR3 protein. The size field is filled for only some rows; it gives once, few, many or a size class.

v_gene: TRBV4-1; abundance: .; j_gene: TRBJ1-5; CDR3aa: CASSQAGQAQPQHF
v_gene: TRBV12-3/TRBV12-4; abundance: .; j_gene: TRBJ2-6; CDR3aa: CASSSGGNVLTF
v_gene: TRBV28; abundance: .; j_gene: TRBJ2-7; CDR3aa: CASRTSGKHEQYF
v_gene: TRBV6-4; abundance: .; j_gene: TRBJ2-1; CDR3aa: CASSEELAGGNNEQFF
v_gene: TRBV11-2; abundance: .; j_gene: TRBJ2-7; CDR3aa: CASSIPLAAEQYF
v_gene: TRBV5-6; abundance: .; j_gene: TRBJ1-6; CDR3aa: CASSPPSRGAYNSPLHF
v_gene: TRBV3-1/TRBV3-2; abundance: .; j_gene: TRBJ2-7; CDR3aa: CASSQDSVLYEQYF
v_gene: TRBV30; abundance: .; j_gene: TRBJ2-3; CDR3aa: CAWSAGGGEYF
v_gene: TRBV10-3; abundance: few; j_gene: TRBJ1-3; CDR3aa: CAISESGYSTLGNTIYF
v_gene: TRBV11-1; abundance: few; j_gene: TRBJ1-1; CDR3aa: CASSRFDRRTEAFF
v_gene: TRBV19; abundance: .; j_gene: TRBJ1-5; CDR3aa: CASKQSPDRGSNQPQHF
v_gene: TRBV28; abundance: .; j_gene: TRBJ2-5; CDR3aa: CASSGRAVQETQYF
v_gene: TRBV5-1; abundance: .; j_gene: TRBJ2-1; CDR3aa: CASTVRLAGGNYNEQFF
v_gene: TRBV4-1; abundance: .; j_gene: TRBJ1-2; CDR3aa: CASSQGEGPNYGYTF
v_gene: TRBV2; abundance: .; j_gene: TRBJ2-5; CDR3aa: CASGGGLAGGTQYF
v_gene: TRBV24-1; abundance: .; j_gene: TRBJ1-5; CDR3aa: CATSEPPHRLTSNQPQHF
v_gene: TRBV6-5; abundance: .; j_gene: TRBJ2-7; CDR3aa: CASSRSGQGRYEQYF
v_gene: TRBV6-2/TRBV6-3; abundance: .; j_gene: TRBJ1-5; CDR3aa: CASSPSGAGGRQPQHF
v_gene: TRBV30; abundance: few; j_gene: TRBJ1-3; CDR3aa: CAWSVLHSGNTIYF
v_gene: TRBV11-3; abundance: .; j_gene: TRBJ2-1; CDR3aa: CASSLEGLSGNEQFF
v_gene: TRBV28; abundance: .; j_gene: TRBJ2-5; CDR3aa: CASSLTGRETQYF
v_gene: TRBV19; abundance: .; j_gene: TRBJ1-5; CDR3aa: CASRRGQRNQPQHF
v_gene: TRBV6-5; abundance: .; j_gene: TRBJ2-7; CDR3aa: CASAAGTSVYEQYF
v_gene: TRBV2; abundance: .; j_gene: TRBJ2-1; CDR3aa: CASRNGLAGREFF